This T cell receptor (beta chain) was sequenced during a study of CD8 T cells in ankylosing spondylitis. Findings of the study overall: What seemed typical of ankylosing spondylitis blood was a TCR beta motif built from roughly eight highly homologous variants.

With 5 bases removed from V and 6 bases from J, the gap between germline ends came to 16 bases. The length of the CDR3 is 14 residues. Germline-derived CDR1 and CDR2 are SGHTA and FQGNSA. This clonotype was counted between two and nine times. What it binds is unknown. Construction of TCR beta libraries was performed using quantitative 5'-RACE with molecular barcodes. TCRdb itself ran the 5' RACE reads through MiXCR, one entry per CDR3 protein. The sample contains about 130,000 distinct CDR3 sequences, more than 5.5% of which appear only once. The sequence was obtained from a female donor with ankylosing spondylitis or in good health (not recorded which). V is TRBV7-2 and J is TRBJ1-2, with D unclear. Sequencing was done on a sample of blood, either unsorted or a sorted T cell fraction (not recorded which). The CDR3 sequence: CASSPSQTEDGYTF. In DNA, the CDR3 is TGTGCCAGCAGCCCCTCCCAGACTGAAGATGGCTACACCTTC. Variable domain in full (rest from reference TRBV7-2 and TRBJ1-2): GAGVSQSPSNKVTEKGKDVELRCDPISGHTALYWYRQSLGQGLEFLIYFQGNSAPDKSGLPSDRFSAERTGGSVSTLTIQRTQQEDSAVYLCASSPSQTEDGYTFGSGTRLTVV.